Below are 5 T cell receptor beta chains sequenced from a single sample in a study of technical replicates of blood from a few donors. Clones were sequenced by immunoSEQ multiplex PCR, and TCRdb holds only the in-frame ones, with some missing. This table has about 76,000 clones, approximately 94% appearing once. Sequenced input: T cells isolated from PBMCs. These receptors were collected from a human donor in good health.

The CDR3 bases are TGTGCCAGCAGTTTGAGCTTACTCGCGAACACCGGGGAGCTGTTTTTT. Translated: CASSLSLLANTGELFF. The V gene is TRBV27, the J gene TRBJ2-2; D not certain. The CDR3 is 16 residues long. Deletions cut 3 bases from V and 0 bases from J, with 11 bases between. Germline loops: CDR1 MNHEY, CDR2 SMNVEV (reference sequence).

The chain recombines TRBV6-5 with TRBJ2-5; 9 bases agree with TRBD1. CDR3 length: 14 residues. The germline V gene encodes CDR1 MNHEY and CDR2 SVGAGI. Germline trimming cut 5 bases from V and 6 bases from J; bases unmatched to any gene: 7. The CDR3 bases are TGTGCCAGCAGTCCGGACAGGGGTCGTAAGACCCAGTACTTC. Translation gives CASSPDRGRKTQYF.

The rearrangement links TRBV5-4 to TRBJ2-5; perhaps TRBD2 as D (6 bases). Germline assignment: CDR1 SGHNT and CDR2 YYREEE (reference sequence). The length of the CDR3 is 14 residues. V was cut by 1 base and J by 2 bases, with 9 bases left in between. This CDR3 is CASSLRGTQETQYF. The CDR3 DNA reads TGTGCCAGCAGCTTGAGAGGGACTCAAGAGACCCAGTACTTC.

The V gene is TRBV7-9, the J gene TRBJ2-1, with D possibly matching TRBD1 (6 bases). This CDR3 contains 15 residues. V was pared by 2 bases and J by 6 bases, with 14 bases between. Germline V gives CDR1 SEHNR, CDR2 FQNEAQ (reference sequence). Written as DNA, the CDR3 is TGTGCCAGCAGCTTAATCAGGGGTGTAGGCAATGAGCAGTTCTTC. This sequence encodes CASSLIRGVGNEQFF. Full variable domain (remainder filled in from reference TRBV7-9 and TRBJ2-1): DTGVSQNPRHKITKRGQNVTFRCDPISEHNRLYWYRQTLGQGPEFLTYFQNEAQLEKSRLLSDRFSAERPKGSFSTLEIQRTEQGDSAMYLCASSLIRGVGNEQFFGPGTRLTVL.

This chain joins TRBV19 and TRBJ2-2; 7 bases are a match to TRBD1. This CDR3 has 15 residues. J gave up 6 bases and V 8 bases, and 12 bases lay outside the gene matches. Germline CDR1 LNHDA, CDR2 SQIVND (reference sequence). The CDR3: CASGSRDSNSGELFF. The CDR3 nucleotides are TGTGCCAGTGGATCTCGGGACAGCAATTCCGGGGAGCTGTTTTTT.